These 5 T cell receptor beta chains share one sample of origin, sequenced in a study of cytomegalovirus exposure and HLA in healthy donors. Primers included in the PCR were 60 Vbeta and 13 Jbeta primers. Assay used: immunoSEQ multiplex PCR; TCRdb lists only in-frame clones, some missing. This sample has around 150,000 clones, with 60% to 85% found just once. Source material: PBMCs. The receptors stem from a middle-aged man in good health and CMV-seronegative.

The chain has TRBV14 and TRBJ1-2; D is uncertain. CDR1 is SGHDN, CDR2 FVKESK, per germline. CDR3 length: 12 residues. The V and J ends lost 6 bases and 4 bases respectively, with 9 bases between them. The CDR3 sequence: CASSASGYGYTF. The CDR3 DNA sequence: TGTGCCAGCAGTGCATCGGGCTATGGCTACACCTTC.

The chain combines TRBV27 with TRBJ1-1; a weak D match, TRBD1 (5 bases). Trimming shortened V by 2 bases and J by 0 bases, and 16 bases separated the two germline ends. CDR1 is MNHEY, CDR2 SMNVEV, per germline (reference sequence). The CDR3 is 17 residues long. The CDR3 bases are TGTGCCAGCAGTTTAATGGGGGTTCGGGGGATGAACACTGAAGCTTTCTTT. Protein: CASSLMGVRGMNTEAFF.

The rearrangement uses TRBV7-9 and TRBJ1-1; D is perhaps TRBD1 (6 bases). The V gene's germline CDR1 is SEHNR and CDR2 FQNEAQ (reference sequence). The germline V and J ends were trimmed by 5 bases and 1 base, with 11 bases remaining between them. This CDR3 has 14 amino acids. The DNA of the CDR3 is TGTGCCAGCAGCCCAGGACAGTGGAACACTGAAGCTTTCTTT. Its protein product is CASSPGQWNTEAFF.

In its sample, this clone was seen once. The rearrangement uses TRBV12-5 and TRBJ2-3, with 9 bases matching TRBD1. The germline CDR1 and CDR2 sequences are LGHNT and FRNRAP. V lost 5 bases to trimming and J lost 6 bases; unmatched junction nucleotides: 6. The CDR3 has 14 amino acids. The CDR3 loop is CASGPGTGTDTQYF. In DNA form, the CDR3 reads TGTGCTAGTGGTCCGGGGACAGGGACGGATACGCAGTATTTT.

Details on this clone: One junction end does not reproduce the germline sequence, and a read error may be involved. The chain has TRBV6-1 and TRBJ1-5; TRBD1 matches at 7 bases. Per germline, CDR1 MNHNS and CDR2 SASEGT. The CDR3 sequence is 15 residues long. CDR3 residues: CASSAGTDLNQPRHF. CDR3 sequence (DNA): TGTGCCAGCAGTGCAGGGACAGACCTCAATCAGCCCCGGCATTTT.